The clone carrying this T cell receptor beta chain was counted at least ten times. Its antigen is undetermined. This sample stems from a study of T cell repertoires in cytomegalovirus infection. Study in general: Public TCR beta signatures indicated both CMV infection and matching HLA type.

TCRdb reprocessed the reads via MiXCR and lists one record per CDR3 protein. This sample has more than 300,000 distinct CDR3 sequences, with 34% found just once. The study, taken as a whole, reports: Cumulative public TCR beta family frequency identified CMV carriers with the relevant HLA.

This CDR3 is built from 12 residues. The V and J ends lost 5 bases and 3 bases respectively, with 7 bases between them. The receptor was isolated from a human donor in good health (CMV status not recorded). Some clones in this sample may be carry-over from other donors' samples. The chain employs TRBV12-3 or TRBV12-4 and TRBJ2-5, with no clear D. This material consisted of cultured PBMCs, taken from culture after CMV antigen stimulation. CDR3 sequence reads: CASSPLKETQYF. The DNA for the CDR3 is TGTGCCAGCAGTCCTCTGAAAGAGACCCAGTACTTC.